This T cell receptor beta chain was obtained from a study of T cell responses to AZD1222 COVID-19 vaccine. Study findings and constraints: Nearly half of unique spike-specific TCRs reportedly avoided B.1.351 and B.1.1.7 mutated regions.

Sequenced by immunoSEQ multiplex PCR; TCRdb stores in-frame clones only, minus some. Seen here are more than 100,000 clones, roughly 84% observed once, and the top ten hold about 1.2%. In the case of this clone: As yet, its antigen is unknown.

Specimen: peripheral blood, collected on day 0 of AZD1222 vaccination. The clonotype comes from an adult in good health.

CDR3 in amino acids: CASSHGPNYDTGELFF. The CDR3 bases are TGTGCCAGCAGCCACGGACCCAACTACGACACCGGGGAGCTGTTTTTT. The genes are TRBV4-2 and TRBJ2-2; D is ambiguous. This CDR3 contains 16 residues. In germline, CDR1 is LGHNA, CDR2 YNFKEQ. Trimming stripped 3 bases from V and 3 bases from J, with 14 bases between.